The 23 T cell receptor beta chains below were found in one sample sequenced in a study of CD8+ T cells in alopecia areata (dated by TCRdb to 2016 to 2019). What the treatment or condition label conveys for this sample: oral pan-JAK inhibitor, 5-10 mg twice daily. Library construction relied on the immunoSEQ multiplex PCR assay. For TCR sequencing, RNA was extracted from every sample and reverse transcribed into cDNA to serve as template. What TCRdb holds here is the immuneACCESS table cut down to in-frame rearrangements. Part of the clones is not present; checked against another copy, under half of the missing clones reflect an unresolved V gene, and the others are unexplained. The sample yields 160,000 or so clones; less than 75% were counted once. 16% of the sample goes to the ten largest clones. The sequences come from CD4+ T cells sorted from blood, collected between weeks 55 and 65, from a patient treated with tofacitinib. The origin of the receptors is a human donor with alopecia areata.

This chain connects TRBV29-1 to TRBJ2-3; D is possibly TRBD2 (6 bases). The CDR3 has 12 amino acids. The V gene lost 5 bases and the J gene lost 4 bases, with 10 bases spanning the gap. Germline V gene sequence: CDR1 SQVTM, CDR2 ANQGSEA. CDR3: CSVTGEADTQYF. The DNA of the CDR3 is TGCAGCGTTACTGGGGAGGCAGATACGCAGTATTTT.

The V gene is TRBV9, the J gene TRBJ1-1; the D gene is possibly TRBD1 (5 bases). Germline-derived CDR1 and CDR2 are SGDLS and YYNGEE. V lost 3 bases to trimming and J lost 0 bases, with 9 bases between them. This CDR3 spans 14 amino acids. The CDR3 nucleotides read TGTGCCAGCAGCGCACGACAGATGAACACTGAAGCTTTCTTT. Its protein is CASSARQMNTEAFF.

The chain joins TRBV19 to TRBJ1-2; D remains ambiguous. This CDR3 region has 11 residues. Germline lookup yields CDR1 LNHDA and CDR2 SQIVND (reference sequence). The V gene lost 8 bases and the J gene lost 5 bases, with 9 bases spanning the gap. CDR3 DNA: TGTGCCAGTGGGCAGGCATATGGCTACACCTTC. It codes for CASGQAYGYTF.

J is TRBJ1-4 and V is TRBV29-1; 9 bases fit TRBD1. CDR1 SQVTM and CDR2 ANQGSEA come from the germline V gene. Unmatched junction bases numbered 7, after V lost 7 bases and J lost 7 bases. The CDR3 spans 13 residues. DNA for the CDR3: TGCAGCGCCTCCGGGACAGGGTTTGAAAAACTGTTTTTT. This codes for CSASGTGFEKLFF. The complete variable domain, with remaining parts taken from reference TRBV29-1 and TRBJ1-4, reads SAVISQKPSRDICQRGTSLTIQCQVDSQVTMMFWYRQQPGQSLTLIATANQGSEATYESGFVIDKFPISRPNLTFSTLTVSNMSPEDSSIYLCSASGTGFEKLFFGSGTQLSVL.

This clone was recorded a few times. The V and J genes are TRBV29-1 and TRBJ1-5, with no clear D. The CDR3 has 12 amino acids. CDR1 SQVTM and CDR2 ANQGSEA come from the germline V gene. The germline V and J ends were trimmed by 7 bases and 4 bases, with 11 bases remaining between them. The CDR3 bases are TGCAGCGCTTCGACGGGGAATCAGCCCCAGCATTTT. Its protein product is CSASTGNQPQHF.

The chain uses TRBV7-8 and TRBJ2-5; no reliable D call. V lost 2 bases and J 4 bases, leaving 8 bases between the germline ends. The CDR3 length is 13 residues. The germline CDR1 and CDR2 sequences are SGHVS and FQNEAQ. The CDR3 nucleotides read TGTGCCAGCAGCTTAACCCCGGGAGAGACCCAGTACTTC. Translating it yields CASSLTPGETQYF.

The chain employs TRBV7-9 and TRBJ2-1, with 8 bases that match TRBD1. The CDR3 totals 14 residues. Germline V gives CDR1 SEHNR, CDR2 FQNEAQ (reference sequence). Trimming took 8 bases from V and 5 from J; bases not matched to a gene: 8. The CDR3 is CASLRGQENNEQFF. The CDR3 DNA reads as TGTGCCAGCCTAAGGGGACAGGAGAACAATGAGCAGTTCTTC. Full variable domain (remainder filled in from reference TRBV7-9 and TRBJ2-1): DTGVSQNPRHKITKRGQNVTFRCDPISEHNRLYWYRQTLGQGPEFLTYFQNEAQLEKSRLLSDRFSAERPKGSFSTLEIQRTEQGDSAMYLCASLRGQENNEQFFGPGTRLTVL.

The CDR3 nucleotides are TGTGCCAGCAGCGTCACTGTTCCGGACAGGACTTCTGGCTACACCTTC. Its protein product is CASSVTVPDRTSGYTF. The V gene is TRBV9, the J gene TRBJ1-2; 7 bases align to TRBD1. The CDR3 spans 16 residues. Germline trimming cut 2 bases from V and 7 bases from J; bases unmatched to any gene: 14. CDR1 and CDR2 (germline): SGDLS, YYNGEE.

For this clone: This specimen includes other DNA sequences encoding the same CDR3. The chain carries TRBV10-3 and TRBJ2-3; 8 bases fit TRBD1. The CDR3 covers 14 residues. The germline gives CDR1 ENHRY, CDR2 SYGVKD. Trimming took 9 bases from V and 1 from J; bases not matched to a gene: 6. CDR3 sequence: CAITGQGGTDTQYF. The CDR3 DNA follows: TGTGCCATAACAGGACAGGGAGGCACAGATACGCAGTATTTT.

This chain links TRBV18 with TRBJ2-5; D not resolved. The CDR3 is 15 residues long. Trimming cost V 0 bases and J 1 base, with 9 bases left between them. From germline, CDR1 is KGHSH and CDR2 LQKENI. This CDR3 reads CASSPPSQPQETQYF. The CDR3 DNA follows: TGTGCCAGCTCACCACCGAGTCAGCCCCAAGAGACCCAGTACTTC.

The chain carries TRBV14 and TRBJ1-6, with 8 bases identical to TRBD1. Trimming at V came to 3 bases and at J to 7 bases, leaving 8 bases not matched to a gene. Germline V gives CDR1 SGHDN, CDR2 FVKESK. The CDR3 loop spans 16 amino acids. CDR3 DNA sequence: TGTGCCAGCAGCCAGTGGGGGACAGGCGTCAATTCACCCCTCCACTTT. This gives the protein CASSQWGTGVNSPLHF.

The rearrangement links TRBV2 to TRBJ1-6; a possible D gene is TRBD1 (5 bases). V lost 7 bases and J lost 3, with 22 bases in between. From germline, CDR1 is SNHLY and CDR2 FYNNEI. This CDR3 has 18 amino acids. DNA of the CDR3: TGTGCCAGCACTCACAATTGGGGGGGGAGTAACTATAATTCACCCCTCCACTTT. This gives the protein CASTHNWGGSNYNSPLHF.

This clone was seen more than once but under ten times. This chain links TRBV5-6 with TRBJ1-2; no clear D gene. Trimming took off 0 bases at V and 4 bases at J, with 13 bases between the two ends. This CDR3 has 15 residues. Germline-derived CDR1 and CDR2 are SGHDT and YYEEEE. CDR3 region: CASSLAVPSSYGYTF. CDR3 coding DNA: TGTGCCAGCAGCTTGGCTGTGCCCTCTTCCTATGGCTACACCTTC.

The chain is built from TRBV10-3 and TRBJ1-2; weak D call: TRBD1 (5 bases). Germline CDR1 reads ENHRY; CDR2 reads SYGVKD. Trimming shortened V by 4 bases and J by 8 bases, and 11 bases separated the two germline ends. CDR3 length: 12 residues. CDR3 amino acids: CAISGGAKGYTF. The CDR3 nucleotides are TGTGCCATCAGTGGCGGGGCGAAGGGCTACACCTTC.

This clone was seen a handful of times. This rearrangement joins TRBV2 to TRBJ1-1; D perhaps matches TRBD1 (6 bases). Germline loops: CDR1 SNHLY, CDR2 FYNNEI. The CDR3 consists of 13 residues. Trimming took off 5 bases at V and 1 base at J, with 8 bases between the two ends. The CDR3 nucleotides read TGTGCCAGCAGTTTACAGGGGAACACTGAAGCTTTCTTT. Its protein is CASSLQGNTEAFF.

As to this clone: Its ends do not fully match the called genes, so a read error is possible. The gene calls are TRBV19 and TRBJ1-1, with D perhaps matching TRBD1 (6 bases). Per germline, CDR1 LNHDA and CDR2 SQIVND (reference sequence). CDR3 length: 11 residues. CDR3 sequence: CASSIRQDPYF. DNA of the CDR3: TGTGCCAGTAGTATCCGACAGGATCCTTATTTC.

V and J are TRBV19 and TRBJ2-3, with TRBD2 matching 10 bases. V was pared by 6 bases and J by 1 base, with 1 base of the junction left unmatched. Germline V CDR1 and CDR2: LNHDA, SQIVND (reference sequence). The CDR3 spans 14 residues. The CDR3 DNA follows: TGTGCCAGTAGCCTAGCGGGGGGCACAGATACGCAGTATTTT. Its protein is CASSLAGGTDTQYF.

This clone occurred once. V and J are TRBV10-3 and TRBJ2-3; tentative D call: TRBD1 (5 bases). Per germline, CDR1 ENHRY and CDR2 SYGVKD. V shed 3 bases and J shed 0 bases, with 13 bases lying between them. This CDR3 has 16 amino acids. CDR3 region: CAISERKRTSTDTQYF. The DNA of the CDR3 is TGTGCCATCAGTGAAAGGAAGAGGACAAGCACAGATACGCAGTATTTT.

This clone was counted a few times. The rearrangement links TRBV2 to TRBJ2-5; D not resolved. CDR3 size: 13 residues. Germline V gene lookup returns CDR1 SNHLY and CDR2 FYNNEI. The V end lost 8 bases, the J end lost 5 bases, and 15 bases lay between the germline ends. The CDR3 here is CASSRTSYETQYF. CDR3 sequence (DNA): TGTGCCAGCTCCAGAACCAGCTATGAGACCCAGTACTTC.

The chain combines TRBV30 with TRBJ1-1; 7 bases are shared with TRBD1. Germline CDR1 is GTSNPN and CDR2 is SVGIG (reference sequence). V lost 3 bases and J lost 6; bases outside the gene matches: 10. The CDR3 totals 14 residues. As DNA, the CDR3 is TGTGCCTGGAGGGAACCAACAGGGGTTGCTGAAGCTTTCTTT. This codes for CAWREPTGVAEAFF.

There are a few counts of this clone. The chain has TRBV30 and TRBJ1-6; 7 bases match TRBD1. The CDR3 runs 14 residues. Germline CDR1 and CDR2: GTSNPN and SVGIG (reference sequence). J lost 7 bases, V lost 3 bases, and 6 bases had no gene match. CDR3 in amino acids: CAWREPTGNSPLHF. CDR3 sequence (DNA): TGTGCCTGGAGGGAACCGACAGGGAATTCACCCCTCCACTTT.

This chain connects TRBV4-2 to TRBJ1-1, with a weak D call TRBD1 (6 bases). The CDR3 loop spans 13 amino acids. Trimming took off 6 bases at V and 8 bases at J, with 16 bases between the two ends. The germline CDR1 and CDR2 sequences are LGHNA and YNFKEQ. CDR3: CASRKQGLDEAFF. The CDR3 nucleotides read TGTGCCAGCAGAAAACAGGGACTTGACGAAGCTTTCTTT.

This rearrangement joins TRBV10-3 to TRBJ2-1; D perhaps matches TRBD2 (5 bases). The germline gives CDR1 ENHRY, CDR2 SYGVKD. V was trimmed by 4 bases and J by 4 bases, leaving 14 bases between them. The CDR3 contains 15 residues. CDR3 DNA: TGTGCCATCAGTGTCAAGGCTTCGGGGTACAATGAGCAGTTCTTC. This encodes CAISVKASGYNEQFF.